This passage covers 28 T cell receptor beta chains from one sample sequenced in a study of blood T cell repertoires in COVID-19. Method: immunoSEQ multiplex PCR; TCRdb's copy keeps in-frame clones and lacks some. There are under 150,000 clones in the sample; roughly 69% occur only once, and under 2.5% lies in the top ten. The specimen was peripheral blood. These receptors all stem from a woman aged 70-85 years with acute or convalescent COVID-19.

J is TRBJ1-1 and V is TRBV5-1; maybe TRBD1 (6 bases). Germline V lookup: CDR1 SGHRS, CDR2 YFSETQ. The CDR3 is 13 residues long. V gave up 7 bases and J gave up 1 base, with 11 bases separating them. This CDR3 reads CASSQGQNTEAFF. DNA for the CDR3: TGCGCCAGCTCGCAGGGACAGAACACTGAAGCTTTCTTT.

The V gene is TRBV5-8, the J gene TRBJ1-4; tentative D call: TRBD1 (6 bases). The CDR3 runs to 13 residues. Germline V lookup: CDR1 SGHTS, CDR2 YDEGEE. The V gene lost 4 bases and the J gene lost 7 bases, with 11 bases spanning the gap. The CDR3 DNA follows: TGTGCCAGCAGCCTGGGGGCGCGTGAAAAACTGTTTTTT. Protein: CASSLGAREKLFF.

The chain couples TRBV29-1 to TRBJ2-1; TRBD2 matches at 9 bases. The J segment lost 2 bases and the V segment lost 6 bases, leaving 8 bases of the junction unmatched. The CDR3 has 15 amino acids. The V gene's germline CDR1 is SQVTM and CDR2 ANQGSEA. The CDR3 loop reads CSVRTSVIPYNEQFF. The CDR3 nucleotides read TGCAGCGTCAGGACTAGCGTGATTCCCTACAATGAGCAGTTCTTC.

The chain links TRBV19 to TRBJ2-2; TRBD2 matches 14 bases. From germline, CDR1 is LNHDA and CDR2 SQIVND (reference sequence). This CDR3 is built from 15 residues. V shed 8 bases, J shed 6 bases, and the junction held 5 bases outside the gene matches. This CDR3 is CASGTSGSQAGELFF. The CDR3 bases are TGTGCCAGTGGGACTAGCGGGAGTCAGGCCGGGGAGCTGTTTTTT. The full variable domain, with the rest looked up from reference TRBV19 and TRBJ2-2, is DGGITQSPKYLFRKEGQNVTLSCEQNLNHDAMYWYRQDPGQGLRLIYYSQIVNDFQKGDIAEGYSVSREKKESFPLTVTSAQKNPTAFYLCASGTSGSQAGELFFGEGSRLTVL.

The chain uses TRBV19 and TRBJ2-7; the match to TRBD1 covers 7 bases. The CDR3 contains 15 residues. CDR1 is LNHDA, CDR2 SQIVND, per germline (reference sequence). The junction had 6 bases not matched to a gene; V was cut back by 2 bases and J by 2 bases. The CDR3 loop reads CASSILTGVAYEQYF. The DNA for the CDR3 is TGTGCCAGTAGTATACTTACAGGGGTCGCCTACGAGCAGTACTTC.

Notes on this clone: This sample includes further DNA sequences coding for the same CDR3. The chain links TRBV28 to TRBJ2-7; the D is unclear. From germline, CDR1 is MDHEN and CDR2 SYDVKM. Trimming took 5 bases from V and 4 from J, leaving 6 bases between them. The CDR3 is 11 amino acids. The CDR3 is CASSPTYEQYF. In DNA form, the CDR3 reads TGTGCCAGCAGTCCCACATACGAGCAGTACTTC.

This clone was counted a few times. CDR3 in DNA: TGTGCCAGCGGGAGGAATTCCTACGAGCAGTACTTC. Translation gives CASGRNSYEQYF. The genes are TRBV27 and TRBJ2-7, with D perhaps matching TRBD2 (6 bases). The V end was cut by 8 bases, the J end by 1 base, with 9 bases between. There are 12 residues in the CDR3. The germline V gene has CDR1 MNHEY and CDR2 SMNVEV (reference sequence).

The gene calls are TRBV3-1 (or the pseudogene TRBV3-2) and TRBJ2-2, with 10 bases fitting TRBD1. Trimming at V came to 4 bases and at J to 4 bases, leaving 9 bases not matched to a gene. The germline CDR1 and CDR2 sequences are LGHDT and YNNKEL (reference sequence). The CDR3 totals 17 residues. Written as DNA, the CDR3 is TGTGCCAGCAGCCCCCCGGGACAGGGGACTTTCACCGGGGAGCTGTTTTTT. This sequence encodes CASSPPGQGTFTGELFF.

The V and J genes are TRBV7-9 and TRBJ1-3, with D perhaps TRBD1 (6 bases). The ends were cut back, 5 bases at V and 0 bases at J, with 11 bases in the middle. This CDR3 spans 15 amino acids. Germline V lookup: CDR1 SEHNR, CDR2 FQNEAQ (reference sequence). The CDR3: CASSRRGSSGNTIYF. The CDR3 DNA reads as TGTGCCAGCAGCCGAAGGGGGAGCTCTGGAAACACCATATATTTT.

V and J are TRBV7-9 and TRBJ1-2; 8 nucleotides line up with TRBD1. The V gene's germline CDR1 is SEHNR and CDR2 FQNEAQ (reference sequence). The V segment lost 2 bases and the J segment 7 bases; nucleotides outside the gene matches: 9. The CDR3 is 15 amino acids. This CDR3 is CASSLLTGTGSGYTF. The CDR3 nucleotides are TGTGCCAGCAGCTTATTAACCGGGACAGGCTCTGGCTACACCTTC.

Of note for this clone: An end of the junction does not agree with germline; a read error may underlie this. The V call is TRBV11-2, the J call TRBJ1-2, with a tentative D call TRBD1 (5 bases). The CDR3 is 12 residues long. CDR1 SGHAT and CDR2 FQNNGV come from the germline V gene. The CDR3 coding sequence is TGTGCCAGCAGCCCTAGAGGGGCGGGAGGGGAATTC. Its translation: CASSPRGAGGEF.

The gene calls are TRBV28 and TRBJ1-5; the D gene is possibly TRBD1 (6 bases). The CDR3 runs to 14 residues. The ends were cut back, 10 bases at V and 7 bases at J, with 20 bases in the middle. Looked up from germline, CDR1 is MDHEN and CDR2 is SYDVKM. The CDR3 loop is CATQLGGAGQPQHF. The CDR3 DNA is TGTGCCACCCAGCTAGGGGGGGCAGGGCAGCCCCAGCATTTT.

V gene TRBV10-3 combines with J gene TRBJ1-5; 7 bases line up with TRBD1. Germline values: CDR1 ENHRY, CDR2 SYGVKD. V lost 0 bases to trimming and J lost 1 base; unmatched junction nucleotides: 0. CDR3 size: 15 residues. CDR3 coding DNA: TGTGCCATCAGTGAGTCGGACAGGAGCAATCAGCCCCAGCATTTT. Translated, it gives CAISESDRSNQPQHF.

This chain's CDR3 is CASSPNPAGEAFF. The CDR3 nucleotides read TGTGCCAGCTCACCAAATCCAGCGGGTGAAGCTTTCTTT. The chain links TRBV18 to TRBJ1-1, with D uncertain. Germline lookup yields CDR1 KGHSH and CDR2 LQKENI. The CDR3 is 13 amino acids. With 2 bases removed from V and 7 bases from J, the gap between germline ends came to 11 bases. The full variable domain, with the rest looked up from reference TRBV18 and TRBJ1-1, is NAGVMQNPRHLVRRRGQEARLRCSPMKGHSHVYWYRQLPEEGLKFMVYLQKENIIDESGMPKERFSAEFPKEGPSILRIQQVVRGDSAAYFCASSPNPAGEAFFGQGTRLTVV.

The genes are TRBV10-3 and TRBJ2-3, with D unclear. This CDR3 has 14 amino acids. The germline V gene has CDR1 ENHRY and CDR2 SYGVKD. V was trimmed by 7 bases and J by 1 base, leaving 12 bases between them. CDR3 amino acids: CAITRSPGTDTQYF. CDR3 bases: TGTGCCATCACCCGGTCGCCCGGCACAGATACGCAGTATTTT.

The V gene is TRBV9, the J gene TRBJ2-2, with D tentatively TRBD1 (6 bases). V shed 2 bases and J shed 1 base, with 15 bases lying between them. The CDR3 covers 17 residues. CDR1 and CDR2 from the germline V gene are SGDLS and YYNGEE. The CDR3 region has the DNA TGTGCCAGCAGCGTTCAGATACAGGGAATGAACACCGGGGAGCTGTTTTTT. The encoded protein is CASSVQIQGMNTGELFF.

This clone has a handful of counts. The chain couples TRBV29-1 to TRBJ1-2, with TRBD1 matching 12 bases. Germline V gene lookup returns CDR1 SQVTM and CDR2 ANQGSEA. V was pared by 4 bases and J by 4 bases, with 10 bases of the junction left unmatched. The CDR3 consists of 16 residues. The CDR3: CSVGTGTGGVGYGYTF. The CDR3 region has the DNA TGCAGCGTTGGCACCGGGACAGGGGGCGTTGGCTATGGCTACACCTTC.

J is TRBJ1-2 and V is TRBV7-7, with 8 bases lining up with TRBD1. The V gene end was trimmed by 5 bases and the J gene end by 13 bases; junction bases not matched to a gene: 15. The CDR3 covers 14 residues. Germline CDR1 reads SSHAT; CDR2 reads FNYEAQ (reference sequence). The CDR3 reads CASSKGQGSTSLTF. The CDR3 DNA reads TGTGCCAGCAGCAAAGGACAGGGATCCACGAGTCTCACCTTC.

The CDR3 loop reads CASSPPPTGQETQYF. The CDR3 region has the DNA TGTGCCAGCAGCCCCCCCCCGACAGGGCAAGAGACCCAGTACTTC. This chain connects TRBV2 to TRBJ2-5; the match to TRBD1 covers 7 bases. V dropped 6 bases and J dropped 2; count of bases not matched to a gene: 9. The CDR3 runs 15 residues. Germline loops: CDR1 SNHLY, CDR2 FYNNEI.

The rearrangement uses TRBV19 and TRBJ2-1, with a possible D match to TRBD2 (5 bases). Between the trimmed V and J ends, which lost 5 bases and 4 bases, there was a span of 15 bases. Germline lookup yields CDR1 LNHDA and CDR2 SQIVND (reference sequence). The CDR3 sequence is 15 residues long. This chain's CDR3 is CASSLVGSGYNEQFF. In nucleotides, the CDR3 is TGTGCCAGTAGTTTGGTGGGGTCGGGATACAATGAGCAGTTCTTC.

The rearrangement links TRBV2 to TRBJ1-2; 9 bases line up with TRBD1. Germline V gene data show CDR1 as SNHLY and CDR2 as FYNNEI. The CDR3 is 13 amino acids. V dropped 6 bases and J dropped 4; count of bases not matched to a gene: 3. CDR3 coding DNA: TGTGCCAGCAGCGGGACAGGGCTCTATGGCTACACCTTC. Protein: CASSGTGLYGYTF.

The sample holds a few counts of this clone. The chain links TRBV7-9 to TRBJ1-2, with TRBD1 identical over 9 bases. CDR3 length: 15 residues. Trimming took 3 bases from V and 2 from J; bases not matched to a gene: 4. Germline V lookup: CDR1 SEHNR, CDR2 FQNEAQ (reference sequence). This CDR3 is CASSFLGTGNYGYTF. CDR3 bases: TGTGCCAGCAGCTTCCTTGGGACAGGGAACTATGGCTACACCTTC.

This chain connects TRBV19 to TRBJ2-7; 7 positions match TRBD2. Germline V lookup: CDR1 LNHDA, CDR2 SQIVND (reference sequence). This CDR3 has 13 residues. J lost 2 bases, V lost 7 bases, and 5 bases had no gene match. In DNA form, the CDR3 reads TGTGCCAGTACCGGGGGAGGGACCTACGAGCAGTACTTC. This translates into CASTGGGTYEQYF. The full variable domain, its missing parts supplied by reference TRBV19 and TRBJ2-7, is DGGITQSPKYLFRKEGQNVTLSCEQNLNHDAMYWYRQDPGQGLRLIYYSQIVNDFQKGDIAEGYSVSREKKESFPLTVTSAQKNPTAFYLCASTGGGTYEQYFGPGTRLTVT.

The genes are TRBV6-5 and TRBJ1-1; perhaps TRBD1 as D (6 bases). This CDR3 region has 16 residues. V was shortened by 2 bases and J by 1 base, with 14 bases between the two germline ends. Germline V gene lookup returns CDR1 MNHEY and CDR2 SVGAGI. The CDR3 region is CASSYISADRNTEAFF. In DNA, the CDR3 is TGTGCCAGCAGTTACATTTCGGCGGACAGGAACACTGAAGCTTTCTTT.

J is TRBJ2-5 and V is TRBV29-1; D perhaps matches TRBD2 (5 bases). V was trimmed by 4 bases and J by 0 bases, leaving 9 bases between them. CDR3 length equals 13 residues. The germline V gene encodes CDR1 SQVTM and CDR2 ANQGSEA. CDR3 nucleotides: TGCAGCGTTGGCCGGACTTACCAAGAGACCCAGTACTTC. Translating it yields CSVGRTYQETQYF. The complete variable domain, with remaining parts taken from reference TRBV29-1 and TRBJ2-5, reads SAVISQKPSRDICQRGTSLTIQCQVDSQVTMMFWYRQQPGQSLTLIATANQGSEATYESGFVIDKFPISRPNLTFSTLTVSNMSPEDSSIYLCSVGRTYQETQYFGPGTRLLVL.

CDR3 sequence reads: CASSPGQGKGGYTF. The CDR3 DNA reads TGTGCCAGCTCACCAGGACAGGGCAAGGGTGGCTACACCTTC. The chain uses TRBV18 and TRBJ1-2; TRBD1 aligns across 8 bases. Trimming took 2 bases from V and 7 from J; bases not matched to a gene: 6. Germline loops: CDR1 KGHSH, CDR2 LQKENI. The CDR3 contains 14 residues. The full variable domain, rest sourced from reference TRBV18 and TRBJ1-2, is NAGVMQNPRHLVRRRGQEARLRCSPMKGHSHVYWYRQLPEEGLKFMVYLQKENIIDESGMPKERFSAEFPKEGPSILRIQQVVRGDSAAYFCASSPGQGKGGYTFGSGTRLTVV.

This chain connects TRBV28 to TRBJ2-4; a possible D gene is TRBD1 (7 bases). The V and J ends lost 7 bases and 0 bases respectively, with 22 bases between them. Germline V CDR1 and CDR2: MDHEN, SYDVKM. This CDR3 comprises 18 residues. CDR3 protein: CASTPGIGGGLAKNIQYF. The CDR3 DNA is TGTGCCAGCACCCCCGGGATAGGAGGGGGCTTAGCCAAAAACATTCAGTACTTC.

The chain joins TRBV5-1 to TRBJ2-7; 8 bases agree with TRBD1. Looked up from germline, CDR1 is SGHRS and CDR2 is YFSETQ. The ends lost 0 bases at V and 3 bases at J; junction bases unmatched: 8. The CDR3 is made up of 16 amino acids. The CDR3, as DNA: TGCGCCAGCAGCTTGGCCATAACAGGGGGTGTCTACGAGCAGTACTTC. Translated, it gives CASSLAITGGVYEQYF.